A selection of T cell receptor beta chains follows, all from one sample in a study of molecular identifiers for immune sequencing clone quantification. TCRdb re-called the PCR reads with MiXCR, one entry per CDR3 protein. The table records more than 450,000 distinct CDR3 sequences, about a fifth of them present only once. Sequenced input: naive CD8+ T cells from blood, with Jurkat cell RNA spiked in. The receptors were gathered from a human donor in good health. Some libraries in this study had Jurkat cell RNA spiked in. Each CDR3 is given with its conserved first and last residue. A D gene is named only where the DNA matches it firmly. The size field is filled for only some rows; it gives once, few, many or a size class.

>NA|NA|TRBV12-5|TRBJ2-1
TGTGCTAGTGGTTTGGACGCGGGTCCCTACAATGAGCAGTTCTTC
CASGLDAGPYNEQFF
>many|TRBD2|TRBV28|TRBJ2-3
TGTGCCAGCAGTTTCAGAGCGGGAGGGGCAGATACGCAGTATTTT
CASSFRAGGADTQYF
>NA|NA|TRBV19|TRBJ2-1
TGTGCCAGTAGTATAGCGGGCAGGGGCGAGCAGTTCTTC
CASSIAGRGEQFF
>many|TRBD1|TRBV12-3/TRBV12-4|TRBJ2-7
TGTGCCAGCAGTCCAGGGACAGGGGGAGAGCAGTACTTC
CASSPGTGGEQYF
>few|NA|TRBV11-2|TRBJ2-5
TGTGCCAGCAGCTTATTCCTAGGAGGGGAGGAAGAGACCCAGTACTTC
CASSLFLGGEEETQYF
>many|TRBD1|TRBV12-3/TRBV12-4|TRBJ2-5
TGTGCCAGCAGTTTCACAGGGGTTCAAGAGACCCAGTACTTC
CASSFTGVQETQYF
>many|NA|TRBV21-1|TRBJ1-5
TGTGCCAGCAGCAAATCAACAACTGGGGATCTTTGGCATTTT
CASSKSTTGDLWHF
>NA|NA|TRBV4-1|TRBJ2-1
TGCGCCAGCAGCCACTCGGGGGCATCCTACAATGAGCAGTTCTTC
CASSHSGASYNEQFF
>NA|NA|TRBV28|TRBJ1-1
TGTGCCAGCAGTTTTGTGGGGGAGGATGTTTTCTTT
CASSFVGEDVFF
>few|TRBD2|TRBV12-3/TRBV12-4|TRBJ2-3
TGTGCCAGCAGTTTGGCGGGAGAGAGGGCAGATACGCAGTATTTT
CASSLAGERADTQYF
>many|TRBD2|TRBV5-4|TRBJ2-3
TGTGCCAGCAGCTCTACCTCACTAGCGGGAGTAGGGGCAGATACGCAGTATTTT
CASSSTSLAGVGADTQYF
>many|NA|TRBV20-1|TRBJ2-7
TGCAGTGCTGGCAACACCGACAGGTACGAGCAGTACTTC
CSAGNTDRYEQYF
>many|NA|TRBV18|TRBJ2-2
TGTGCCAGCTCACCACTCCAGGAAAGAACATGGTCCGGGGAGCTGTTTTTT
CASSPLQERTWSGELFF
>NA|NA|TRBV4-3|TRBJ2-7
TGCGCCAGCAGCCAAGCTGTGGGTTTGAGGGAGCAGTACTTC
CASSQAVGLREQYF
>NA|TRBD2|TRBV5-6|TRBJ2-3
TGTGCCAGCAGCTTGGAGCCCCTCCTAGCGGGGACCACAGATACGCAGTATTTT
CASSLEPLLAGTTDTQYF
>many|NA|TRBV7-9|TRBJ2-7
TGTGCCAGCGCGGACGGGATACGCAACGAGCAGTACTTC
CASADGIRNEQYF
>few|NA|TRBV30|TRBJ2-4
TGTGCCTGGAGTGTCGGTGGGGCCAAAAACATTCAGTACTTC
CAWSVGGAKNIQYF
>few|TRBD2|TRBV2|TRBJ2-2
TGTGCCAGCAGCGGACTAGCGGGAGAGTTGGGGGAGCTGTTTTTT
CASSGLAGELGELFF
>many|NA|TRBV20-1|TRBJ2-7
TGCAGTGCTGGGGACTACGAGCAGTACTTC
CSAGDYEQYF
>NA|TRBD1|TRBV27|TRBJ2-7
TGTGCCAGCAGTCCCCGGCTCGTGCAGGGGGCAGGTGAGCAGTACTTC
CASSPRLVQGAGEQYF
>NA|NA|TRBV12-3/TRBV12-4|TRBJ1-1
TGTGCCAGCATTGAGAATGACTCCCCGACCACTGAAGCTTTCTTT
CASIENDSPTTEAFF
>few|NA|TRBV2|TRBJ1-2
TGTGCCAGCAGTGCCTTCTGGTCCTCTGACAGCTATGGCTACACCTTC
CASSAFWSSDSYGYTF